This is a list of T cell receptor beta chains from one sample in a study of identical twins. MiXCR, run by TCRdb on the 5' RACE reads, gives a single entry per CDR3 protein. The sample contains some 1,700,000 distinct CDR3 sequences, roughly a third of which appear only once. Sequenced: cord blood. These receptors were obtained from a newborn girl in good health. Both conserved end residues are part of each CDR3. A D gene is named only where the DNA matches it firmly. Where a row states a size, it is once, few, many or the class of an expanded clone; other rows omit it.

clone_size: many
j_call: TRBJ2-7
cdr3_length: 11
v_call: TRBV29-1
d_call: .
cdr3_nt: TGCAGCGTTCGGTCCAACTACGAGCAGTACTTC
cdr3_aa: CSVRSNYEQYF

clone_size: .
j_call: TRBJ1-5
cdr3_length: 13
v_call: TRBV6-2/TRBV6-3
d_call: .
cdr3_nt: TGTGCCAGCCCGAAAGGGGTTGATCAGCCCCAGCATTTT
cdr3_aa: CASPKGVDQPQHF

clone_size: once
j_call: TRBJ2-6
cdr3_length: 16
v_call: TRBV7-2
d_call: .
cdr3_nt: TGTGCCAGCAGCGGACGACAGGTGTCCGGGGCCAACGTCCTGACTTTC
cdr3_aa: CASSGRQVSGANVLTF

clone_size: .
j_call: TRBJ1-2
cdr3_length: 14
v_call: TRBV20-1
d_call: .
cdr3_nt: TGCAGTGCAAAGAAGGCGGTAGGCCCCAGGAGCTACACCTTC
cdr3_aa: CSAKKAVGPRSYTF

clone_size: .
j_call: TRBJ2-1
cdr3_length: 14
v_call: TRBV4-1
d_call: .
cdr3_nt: TGCGCCAGCAGCCCGTCGATGGTGGTAGATGAGCAGTTCTTC
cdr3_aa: CASSPSMVVDEQFF

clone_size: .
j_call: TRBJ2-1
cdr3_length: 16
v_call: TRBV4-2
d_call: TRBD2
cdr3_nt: TGTGCCAGCAGCCAAGATGAGGGAGGGCCCTCAGGGGAGCAGTTCTTC
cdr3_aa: CASSQDEGGPSGEQFF

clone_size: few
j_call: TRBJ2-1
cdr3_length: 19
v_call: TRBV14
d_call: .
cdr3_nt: TGTGCCAGCAGCCATCCCCCTGGGGCTACGGGGAAGTTGTACAATGAGCAGTTCTTC
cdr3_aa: CASSHPPGATGKLYNEQFF

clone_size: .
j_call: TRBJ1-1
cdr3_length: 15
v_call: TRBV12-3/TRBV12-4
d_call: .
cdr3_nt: TGTGCCAGCAGTTTACCCTCTGGGGGGTATCGGGAAGCTTTCTTT
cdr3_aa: CASSLPSGGYREAFF

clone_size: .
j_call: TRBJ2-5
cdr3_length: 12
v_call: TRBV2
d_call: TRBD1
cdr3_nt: TGTGCCAGCACTTCGACAGGGGGTGAGCAGTACTTC
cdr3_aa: CASTSTGGEQYF

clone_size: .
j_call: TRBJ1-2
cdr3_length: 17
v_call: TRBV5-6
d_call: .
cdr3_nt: TGTGCCAGCAGCCACCCGTGGAGAGTCGATAGAACGTATGGCTACACCTTC
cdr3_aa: CASSHPWRVDRTYGYTF

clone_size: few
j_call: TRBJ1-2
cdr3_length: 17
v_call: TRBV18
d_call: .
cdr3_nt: TGTGCCAGCTCACCCTCGCAGGTGGATGCTACTAACTATGGCTACACCTTC
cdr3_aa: CASSPSQVDATNYGYTF

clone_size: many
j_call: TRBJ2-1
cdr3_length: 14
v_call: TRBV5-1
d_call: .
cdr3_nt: TGCGCCAGCAGCTTGGCCACGGGGACGAATGAGCAGTTCTTC
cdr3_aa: CASSLATGTNEQFF